Below, 26 T cell receptor beta chains from the same sample are listed, as sequenced in a study of blood T cell repertoires in COVID-19. The repertoire was sequenced with immunoSEQ multiplex PCR; TCRdb's copy has only in-frame clones and lacks some. Of about 130,000 clones listed, roughly 71% are singletons. Source material: peripheral blood. The source of these receptors is a man aged 80 or over with acute or convalescent COVID-19.

This clone was seen more than once but under ten times. This rearrangement joins TRBV11-2 to TRBJ2-3; tentatively, D is TRBD2 (5 bases). This CDR3 spans 15 amino acids. Trimming took off 3 bases at V and 1 base at J, with 11 bases between the two ends. Germline V gene data show CDR1 as SGHAT and CDR2 as FQNNGV. DNA for the CDR3: TGTGCCAGCAGCTTTGGGAGTGTTGGCACAGATACGCAGTATTTT. The encoded protein is CASSFGSVGTDTQYF.

The chain combines TRBV7-2 with TRBJ2-7, with 14 bases that match TRBD2. CDR3 length: 15 residues. Germline CDR1 and CDR2: SGHTA and FQGNSA. J was trimmed by 2 bases and V by 5 bases; bases with no gene match: 2. The CDR3 region has the DNA TGTGCCAGCAGCCTGACTAGCGGGGGGGCCTACGAGCAGTACTTC. Translating it yields CASSLTSGGAYEQYF.

The V and J genes are TRBV6-5 and TRBJ1-6; D is unclear. The CDR3 runs to 13 residues. Germline CDR1 MNHEY, CDR2 SVGAGI. The germline V and J ends were trimmed by 5 bases and 6 bases, with 8 bases remaining between them. The CDR3 bases are TGTGCCAGCAGTCAGAAGCGTAATTCACCCCTCCACTTT. Translation: CASSQKRNSPLHF.

The rearrangement links TRBV19 to TRBJ1-5, with TRBD1 identical over 11 bases. This CDR3 region has 15 residues. V lost 7 bases, J lost 3 bases, and 5 bases stayed unmatched. The germline V gene encodes CDR1 LNHDA and CDR2 SQIVND (reference sequence). The CDR3 sequence is CASNSDRGLNQPQHF. In nucleotides, the CDR3 is TGTGCCAGTAACTCGGACAGGGGGCTCAATCAGCCCCAGCATTTT.

The chain employs TRBV18 and TRBJ2-7; 7 nucleotides agree with TRBD2. V shed 6 bases and J 2 bases; nucleotides not matched to a gene: 10. CDR3 length: 15 residues. The V gene's germline CDR1 is KGHSH and CDR2 LQKENI. The CDR3 sequence is CASSLQGGGTYEQYF. The CDR3 bases are TGTGCCAGCTCCCTTCAGGGCGGGGGAACCTACGAGCAGTACTTC.

The rearrangement links TRBV9 to TRBJ2-5, with D hard to call. Trimming left V 4 bases short and J 5 bases short, with 12 bases between. Germline-derived CDR1 and CDR2 are SGDLS and YYNGEE. CDR3 length equals 13 residues. The CDR3 nucleotides are TGTGCCAGCAGCCCCCCCCCTTTCGAGACCCAGTACTTC. Protein sequence: CASSPPPFETQYF. The complete variable domain, with remaining parts taken from reference TRBV9 and TRBJ2-5, reads DSGVTQTPKHLITATGQRVTLRCSPRSGDLSVYWYQQSLDQGLQFLIQYYNGEERAKGNILERFSAQQFPDLHSELNLSSLELGDSALYFCASSPPPFETQYFGPGTRLLVL.

V and J are TRBV5-6 and TRBJ2-2; 7 nucleotides line up with TRBD1. V trimming: 6 bases; J trimming: 0 bases; junction bases outside the gene matches: 8. CDR1 SGHDT and CDR2 YYEEEE come from the germline V gene. The CDR3 sequence is 16 residues long. CDR3 sequence: CASTSGQAANTGELFF. Here the CDR3 DNA reads TGTGCCAGCACCTCAGGACAGGCCGCGAACACCGGGGAGCTGTTTTTT.

This sequence joins TRBV18 and TRBJ2-7; 8 bases match TRBD1. The germline V gene encodes CDR1 KGHSH and CDR2 LQKENI. This CDR3 has 17 amino acids. J was trimmed by 1 base and V by 6 bases; bases with no gene match: 14. CDR3 coding DNA: TGTGCCAGCTCTTTCAGGGGGCCCGCCCTTAGATCCTACGAGCAGTACTTC. Translating it yields CASSFRGPALRSYEQYF. The full variable domain, rest sourced from reference TRBV18 and TRBJ2-7, is NAGVMQNPRHLVRRRGQEARLRCSPMKGHSHVYWYRQLPEEGLKFMVYLQKENIIDESGMPKERFSAEFPKEGPSILRIQQVVRGDSAAYFCASSFRGPALRSYEQYFGPGTRLTVT.

CDR3 in DNA: TGTGCCAGCAGCTTAGGCACCGGGACAGGGGGATTCCAAGCTTTCTTT. This codes for CASSLGTGTGGFQAFF. This chain uses TRBV11-1 with TRBJ1-1; TRBD1 aligns across 11 bases. Germline CDR1 is SGHAT and CDR2 is FQDESV (reference sequence). Trimming cost V 1 base and J 9 bases; bases outside gene matches: 10. CDR3 size: 16 residues.

On this clone: The CDR3 carries no conserved terminal phenylalanine or tryptophan, so it likely arises from a read error. The DNA is omitted, as the CDR3 cannot be located on it reliably, and the CDR3 follows TCRdb's listing. The rearrangement joins TRBV19 to TRBJ2-4; the table's D call, TRBD1, was not checked against the DNA. Germline CDR1 LNHDA, CDR2 SQIVND (reference sequence). The CDR3 spans 13 amino acids, including both terminal residues. CDR3 amino acids: CASSIASGQSVSV.

The chain couples TRBV20-1 to TRBJ2-7; 7 bases match TRBD1. Germline CDR1 reads DFQATT; CDR2 reads SNEGSKA (reference sequence). The CDR3 has 15 amino acids. The trim removed 3 bases at V and 3 bases at J, leaving 11 bases unmatched. CDR3 loop: CSASGQAAALYEQYF. For the CDR3, the DNA is TGCAGTGCTAGTGGACAGGCCGCGGCCCTCTACGAGCAGTACTTC.

J is TRBJ2-3 and V is TRBV5-4; 7 bases are shared with TRBD1. The length of the CDR3 is 14 residues. The germline V gene encodes CDR1 SGHNT and CDR2 YYREEE (reference sequence). J gave up 5 bases and V 5 bases, and 8 bases lay outside the gene matches. The CDR3 DNA reads TGTGCCAGCAGGCGAGGGACAGAAGAAGATACGCAGTATTTT. Encoded protein: CASRRGTEEDTQYF. Full variable domain (outside the CDR3, taken from reference TRBV5-4 and TRBJ2-3): ETGVTQSPTHLIKTRGQQVTLRCSSQSGHNTVSWYQQALGQGPQFIFQYYREEENGRGNFPPRFSGLQFPNYSSELNVNALELDDSALYLCASRRGTEEDTQYFGPGTRLTVL.

This clone was seen at least ten times. This sequence joins TRBV7-2 and TRBJ2-7; D not resolved. V gave up 1 base and J gave up 1 base, with 8 bases separating them. This CDR3 comprises 14 residues. Germline V gene sequence: CDR1 SGHTA, CDR2 FQGNSA. The CDR3 protein is CASSLVGNSYEQYF. The CDR3 DNA sequence: TGTGCCAGCAGCTTAGTTGGCAATTCCTACGAGCAGTACTTC. Based on the CDR3 plus reference TRBV7-2 and TRBJ2-7, the full variable domain is GAGVSQSPSNKVTEKGKDVELRCDPISGHTALYWYRQSLGQGLEFLIYFQGNSAPDKSGLPSDRFSAERTGGSVSTLTIQRTQQEDSAVYLCASSLVGNSYEQYFGPGTRLTVT.

This sequence joins TRBV5-1 and TRBJ1-2; TRBD1 matches 8 bases. This CDR3 is built from 15 residues. Germline loops: CDR1 SGHRS, CDR2 YFSETQ. Germline trimming cut 0 bases from V and 8 bases from J; bases unmatched to any gene: 9. The CDR3 loop reads CASSLGDRSYGGYTF. The CDR3 nucleotides read TGCGCCAGCAGCTTGGGGGACAGGTCTTACGGGGGCTACACCTTC.

V gene TRBV6-5 combines with J gene TRBJ1-2, with a tentative D call TRBD1 (6 bases). V was cut by 5 bases and J by 2 bases, with 9 bases left in between. This CDR3 comprises 13 residues. Germline CDR1 and CDR2: MNHEY and SVGAGI. The CDR3 loop reads CASSQQGNYGYTF. DNA for the CDR3: TGTGCCAGCAGTCAACAGGGCAACTATGGCTACACCTTC.

The chain couples TRBV3-1 (or the pseudogene TRBV3-2) to TRBJ2-2; the match to TRBD2 covers 9 bases. The CDR3 runs to 18 residues. V lost 4 bases to trimming and J lost 7 bases; unmatched junction nucleotides: 16. In germline, CDR1 is LGHDT, CDR2 YNNKEL (reference sequence). CDR3 bases: TGTGCCAGCAGCCCCCCGGGGATGCGGGGGGGAGCGTTCGGGGAGCTGTTTTTT. It codes for CASSPPGMRGGAFGELFF.

The V call is TRBV6-7, the J call TRBJ1-1; 9 nucleotides line up with TRBD1. TRBV6-7 counts as an open reading frame of uncertain function. After removal of 5 bases from V and 1 base from J, the junction contained 5 bases not matched to a gene. The CDR3 has 15 residues. In nucleotides, the CDR3 is TGTGCCAGCAGTAATGGGACAGGGTGGAACACTGAAGCTTTCTTT. This codes for CASSNGTGWNTEAFF.

V and J are TRBV4-3 and TRBJ1-2, with D possibly matching TRBD1 (6 bases). CDR1 and CDR2 from the germline V gene are LGHNA and YSLEER. The V end lost 1 base, the J end lost 6 bases, and 15 bases lay between the germline ends. The CDR3 is made up of 15 amino acids. CDR3 sequence (DNA): TGCGCCAGCAGCCAAGCCTCCAGGGGATCTGATGGCTACACCTTC. Its translation: CASSQASRGSDGYTF.

This chain links TRBV29-1 with TRBJ1-1; D gene ambiguous. The CDR3 is 13 residues long. The V and J ends lost 5 bases and 11 bases respectively, with 21 bases between them. From germline, CDR1 is SQVTM and CDR2 ANQGSEA. The CDR3 DNA reads TGCAGCGTTCTCACGGCAGGATTGGTTGCGGCTTTCTTT. Protein sequence: CSVLTAGLVAAFF.

The rearrangement links TRBV18 to TRBJ1-1, with D unresolved. Germline CDR1 reads KGHSH; CDR2 reads LQKENI. The CDR3 spans 13 residues. Trimming pared 5 bases from V and 6 bases from J, leaving 13 bases between. CDR3 nucleotide sequence: TGTGCCAGCTCAATGTCGGGGAGCCCTGAAGCTTTCTTT. It is translated as CASSMSGSPEAFF.

This clone was picked up one time. The chain employs TRBV27 and TRBJ2-5; D unclear. Between the trimmed V and J ends, which lost 0 bases and 4 bases, there was a span of 12 bases. The germline CDR1 and CDR2 sequences are MNHEY and SMNVEV (reference sequence). The CDR3 spans 15 residues. The CDR3 spells CASSLSSARLETQYF. DNA for the CDR3: TGTGCCAGCAGTTTATCATCCGCTAGATTAGAGACCCAGTACTTC.

J is TRBJ2-5 and V is TRBV19; D might be TRBD2 (6 bases). Germline loops: CDR1 LNHDA, CDR2 SQIVND (reference sequence). With 3 bases removed from V and 5 bases from J, the gap between germline ends came to 10 bases. The CDR3 spans 13 residues. CDR3 DNA: TGTGCCAGTAGTATGAACCGGGGGGAGACCCAGTACTTC. Translating it yields CASSMNRGETQYF.

This sequence joins TRBV29-1 and TRBJ1-4, with 11 bases identical to TRBD1. The CDR3 runs to 14 residues. Germline V CDR1 and CDR2: SQVTM, ANQGSEA. V was pared by 6 bases and J by 2 bases, with 2 bases of the junction left unmatched. CDR3 DNA sequence: TGCAGCGTAGGACAGGGGGCGACTAATGAAAAACTGTTTTTT. Translation gives CSVGQGATNEKLFF.

The chain recombines TRBV6-5 with TRBJ1-3, with D possibly TRBD1 on 5 matching bases. From germline, CDR1 is MNHEY and CDR2 SVGAGI. The germline V and J ends were trimmed by 0 bases and 0 bases, with 6 bases remaining between them. The CDR3 is made up of 15 amino acids. CDR3 nucleotides: TGTGCCAGCAGTTACTCGACAGCCTCTGGAAACACCATATATTTT. Translating it yields CASSYSTASGNTIYF.

This clone was found a few times. The DNA for the CDR3 is TGTGCCAGCAGCCAGGGGCGGAGGGACACTGAAGCTTTCTTT. Translation gives CASSQGRRDTEAFF. This chain links TRBV3-1 (or the pseudogene TRBV3-2) with TRBJ1-1; D may be TRBD1 (5 bases). V gave up 3 bases and J gave up 3 bases, with 11 bases separating them. Germline V gene sequence: CDR1 LGHDT, CDR2 YNNKEL (reference sequence). This CDR3 is built from 14 residues.

V gene TRBV5-3 combines with J gene TRBJ2-7, with D perhaps matching TRBD1 (5 bases). TRBV5-3 is classed as an ORF, of uncertain function. This CDR3 has 14 residues. The V gene lost 0 bases and the J gene lost 2 bases, with 9 bases spanning the gap. CDR3 in amino acids: CARSLGRVAYEQYF. DNA for the CDR3: TGTGCCAGAAGCTTGGGCAGGGTGGCCTACGAGCAGTACTTC.